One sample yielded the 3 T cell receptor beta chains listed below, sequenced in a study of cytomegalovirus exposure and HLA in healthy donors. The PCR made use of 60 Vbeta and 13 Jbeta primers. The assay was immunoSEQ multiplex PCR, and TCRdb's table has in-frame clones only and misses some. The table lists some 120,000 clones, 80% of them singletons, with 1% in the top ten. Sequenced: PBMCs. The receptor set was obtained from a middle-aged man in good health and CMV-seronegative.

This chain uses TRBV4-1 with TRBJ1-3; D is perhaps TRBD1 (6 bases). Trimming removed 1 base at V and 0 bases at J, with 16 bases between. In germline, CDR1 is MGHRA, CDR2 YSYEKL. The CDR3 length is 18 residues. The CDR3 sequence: CASSQADPVQGSGNTIYF. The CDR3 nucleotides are TGCGCCAGCAGCCAAGCTGACCCCGTACAGGGCTCTGGAAACACCATATATTTT.

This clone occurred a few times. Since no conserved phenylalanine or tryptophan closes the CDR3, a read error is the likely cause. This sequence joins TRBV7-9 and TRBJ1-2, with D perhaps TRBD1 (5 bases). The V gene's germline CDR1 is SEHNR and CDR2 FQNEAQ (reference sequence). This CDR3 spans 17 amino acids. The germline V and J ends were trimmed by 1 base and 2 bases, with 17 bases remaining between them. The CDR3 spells CASSLDLRGPLNYGYTV. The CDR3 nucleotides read TGTGCCAGCAGCTTAGACCTAAGGGGCCCCCTCAACTATGGCTACACCGTC.

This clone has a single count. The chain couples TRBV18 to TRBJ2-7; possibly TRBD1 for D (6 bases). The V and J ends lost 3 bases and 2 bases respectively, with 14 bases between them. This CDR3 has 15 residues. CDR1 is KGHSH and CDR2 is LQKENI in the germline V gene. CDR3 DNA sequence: TGTGCCAGCTCACCTAAAGACAGGCAAACCTACGAGCAGTACTTC. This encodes CASSPKDRQTYEQYF.